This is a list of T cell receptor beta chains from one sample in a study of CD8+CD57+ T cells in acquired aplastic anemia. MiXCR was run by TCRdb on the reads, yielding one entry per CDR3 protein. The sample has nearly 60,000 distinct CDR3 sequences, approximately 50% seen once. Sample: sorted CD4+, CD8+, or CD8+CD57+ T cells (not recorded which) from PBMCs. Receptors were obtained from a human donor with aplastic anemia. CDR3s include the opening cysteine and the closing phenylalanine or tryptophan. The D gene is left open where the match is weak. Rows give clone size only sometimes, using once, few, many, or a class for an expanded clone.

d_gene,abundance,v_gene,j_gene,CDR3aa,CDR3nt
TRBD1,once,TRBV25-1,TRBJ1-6,CASRRDRGQSPLHF,TGTGCCAGCAGGCGGGACAGGGGGCAATCACCCCTCCACTTT
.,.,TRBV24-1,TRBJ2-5,CATSDRYQETQYF,TGTGCCACCAGTGACCGATACCAAGAGACCCAGTACTTC
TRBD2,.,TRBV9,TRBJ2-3,CASSLAASGGHTQYF,TGTGCCAGCAGCTTAGCCGCTAGCGGGGGTCATACGCAGTATTTT
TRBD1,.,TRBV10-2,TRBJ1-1,CASSETGDTEAFF,TGCGCCAGCAGTGAGACAGGGGACACTGAAGCTTTCTTT
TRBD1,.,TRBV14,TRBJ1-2,CASSQDIQGARGYTF,TGTGCCAGCAGCCAAGATATACAGGGGGCACGGGGCTACACCTTC
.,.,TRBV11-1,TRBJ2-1,CASSSQENNYNEQFF,TGTGCCAGCAGCTCACAGGAAAATAACTACAATGAGCAGTTCTTC
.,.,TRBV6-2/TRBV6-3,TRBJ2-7,CASRHDPNRDVYEQYF,TGTGCCAGCCGCCACGACCCCAACAGGGACGTGTACGAGCAGTACTTC
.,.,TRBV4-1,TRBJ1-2,CASSQGGRGGQDGYTF,TGCGCCAGCAGCCAAGGGGGCAGGGGCGGGCAGGATGGCTACACCTTC
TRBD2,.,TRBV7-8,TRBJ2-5,CASSLAGTSGGIKTQYF,TGTGCCAGCAGCTTAGCTGGGACTAGCGGGGGGATCAAGACCCAGTACTTC
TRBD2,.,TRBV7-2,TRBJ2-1,CASSLGLAGGYGDNEQFF,TGTGCCAGCAGCTTAGGGCTAGCGGGGGGGTATGGAGACAATGAGCAGTTCTTC
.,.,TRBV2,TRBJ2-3,CASRWRRTDTQYF,TGTGCCAGCAGGTGGAGGCGAACAGATACGCAGTATTTT
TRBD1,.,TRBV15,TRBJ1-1,CATSRATGKVGEAFF,TGTGCCACCAGCAGGGCGACAGGGAAGGTGGGTGAAGCTTTCTTT
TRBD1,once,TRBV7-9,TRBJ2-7,CASSGQGPEQYF,TGTGCCAGCAGCGGACAGGGCCCGGAGCAGTACTTC
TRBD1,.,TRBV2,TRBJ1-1,CASSRGQFSEAFF,TGTGCCAGCAGTAGGGGACAGTTCAGTGAAGCTTTCTTT
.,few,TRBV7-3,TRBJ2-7,CASSQPYEQYF,TGTGCCAGCAGCCAGCCCTACGAGCAGTACTTC
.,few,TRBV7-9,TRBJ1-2,CASSLSGYGYTF,TGTGCCAGCAGCTTATCGGGGTATGGCTACACCTTC
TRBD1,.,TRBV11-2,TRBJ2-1,CASPPGTVYNEQFF,TGTGCCAGCCCACCGGGGACAGTCTACAATGAGCAGTTCTTC
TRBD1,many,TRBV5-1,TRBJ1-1,CASREGQGAEAFF,TGCGCCAGCAGAGAGGGACAGGGGGCTGAAGCTTTCTTT
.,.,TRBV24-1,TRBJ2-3,CATSDPAGDTQYF,TGTGCCACCAGTGACCCCGCTGGGGATACGCAGTATTTT
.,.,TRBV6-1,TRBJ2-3,CASSEGTSTDTQYF,TGTGCCAGCAGTGAGGGGACCAGCACAGATACGCAGTATTTT
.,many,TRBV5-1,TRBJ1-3,CASADGNTIYF,TGCGCCAGCGCCGATGGAAACACCATATATTTT
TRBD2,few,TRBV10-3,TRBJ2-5,CAISESSGGRAQYF,TGTGCCATCAGTGAGTCCTCGGGGGGGCGGGCCCAGTACTTC
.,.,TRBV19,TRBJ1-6,CASSPAPAGSPLHF,TGTGCCAGTAGTCCAGCCCCGGCAGGGTCACCCCTCCACTTT
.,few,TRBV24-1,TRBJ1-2,CATSDLDGYGYTF,TGTGCCACCAGTGACCTGGACGGCTATGGCTACACCTTC
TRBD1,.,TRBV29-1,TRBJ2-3,CSIIPGQGADTQYF,TGCAGCATAATTCCAGGACAGGGGGCAGATACGCAGTATTTT
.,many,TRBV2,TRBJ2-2,CASLGQYTGELFF,TGTGCCAGCCTCGGACAGTACACCGGGGAGCTGTTTTTT
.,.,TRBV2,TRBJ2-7,CASSDRGVIYEQYF,TGTGCCAGCAGTGACCGAGGAGTTATATACGAGCAGTACTTC
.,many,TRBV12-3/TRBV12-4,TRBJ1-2,CASSLGAGMDYGYTF,TGTGCCAGCAGTTTAGGAGCAGGGATGGACTATGGCTACACCTTC
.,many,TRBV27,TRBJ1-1,CASLNVKRNTEAFF,TGTGCCAGCCTAAATGTTAAAAGGAACACTGAAGCTTTCTTT
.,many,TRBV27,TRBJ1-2,CASSVFGRDGYTF,TGTGCCAGCAGTGTCTTCGGGAGGGATGGCTACACCTTC
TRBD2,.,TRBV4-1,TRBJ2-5,CASSSRGSGGSYQETQYF,TGCGCCAGCAGCTCCCGGGGTAGCGGGGGGTCTTACCAAGAGACCCAGTACTTC
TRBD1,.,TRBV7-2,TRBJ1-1,CASSDRQGAITEAFF,TGCGCCAGCAGTGATAGACAGGGGGCGATCACTGAAGCTTTCTTT
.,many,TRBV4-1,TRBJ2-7,CASSQEKGDSPSYEQYF,TGCGCCAGCAGCCAAGAAAAAGGGGACTCCCCCTCCTACGAGCAGTACTTC
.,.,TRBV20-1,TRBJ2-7,CSARTTKYEQYF,TGCAGTGCTCGGACTACAAAATACGAGCAGTACTTC
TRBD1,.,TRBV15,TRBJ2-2,CATSIRDRPTGELFF,TGTGCCACCAGCATCCGGGACAGACCCACCGGGGAGCTGTTTTTT
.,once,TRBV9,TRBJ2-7,CASSPGSGNTYEQYF,TGTGCCAGCAGCCCAGGTTCAGGGAACACCTACGAGCAGTACTTC
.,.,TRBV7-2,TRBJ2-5,CASSLAREETQYF,TGTGCCAGCAGCTTAGCTAGGGAGGAGACCCAGTACTTC